This TCR beta chain was documented in a study of shared clonotypes between healthy human individuals (dated by TCRdb to 2020 to 2021). Notes on the research overall: The cohort comprised two women and a few men aged 18 to 49 years. The study deeply sequenced blood TCR repertoires of about 5 healthy adults to estimate repertoire size and the extent of clonotype sharing between individuals. To increase sequencing depth and limit assay-specific biases, TCR repertoire library preparation and sequencing were carried out by different laboratories using diverse techniques. Between about 0.9 and 9 billion PBMCs per donor were obtained by leukapheresis. Broader findings and caveats from the paper: Pairwise subsampling led to the expectation that sequencing depth would affect the degree of clonotype sharing among donors. The genetic and exposure-history diversity represented was limited by the small number of donors. Sampling was restricted to blood, and TCR repertoires in tissues likely differ from the TCR repertoires found in blood.

Per the germline V gene, SQVTM is the CDR1 and ANQGSEA is the CDR2. V is cut back by 7 bases and J by 11 bases, with 8 bases in the junction unmatched. The CDR3 starts with the cysteine, ends with the phenylalanine, and has 11 residues. Only the CDR3 portion is preserved as DNA: 33 bases, with reading frame beginning at the first base. A note on this clone: Its specific antigen is unknown. There are no base qualities to consult, and no much larger clone falls within one base.

Donors were healthy HIV-negative adults with no recently reported acute infections or vaccinations. All donors were Caucasian adults living in Nashville, Tennessee, USA. For unsorted samples, some 87 million PBMCs were counted, and genomic DNA was extracted using the QIAamp DNA Blood Mini kit. Blood was collected by leukapheresis, and PBMCs were isolated by Ficoll-Histopaque density gradient centrifugation and then cryopreserved in liquid nitrogen vapor phase. Using the deep immunoSEQ assay, multiplex PCR amplified TCR CDR3 regions from genomic DNA. Extracted genomic DNA from each cell subset was spread evenly across all wells of several immunoSEQ 96-well plates, with each plate serving as a replicate. For unsorted PBMC, 300 to 350 ng genomic DNA, equal to 30,000 or so T cell genomes, was loaded into each replicate PCR. Ten immunoSEQ deep assay plates were used to sequence the unsorted PBMC genomic DNA. Purified libraries were measured with a Qubit 3.0 fluorometer, size-checked on a Bioanalyzer 2100, and measured again with the KAPA Library Quantification kit. Each immunoSEQ 96-well plate was sequenced on its own single-read 150-cycle Illumina NextSeq 550 flow cell. Per the original workflow: The immunoSEQ output contained only junctional sequences without quality scores, so filtering could not match that applied to full-length reads. Sequences were annotated with PyIR, a Python wrapper for IgBLAST v1.9, using IMGT germline references to assign V/J genes and CDR3. Reads with weak V/J assignments (E-value above 1e-6), missing CDR3, stop codons, out-of-frame junctions, or ambiguous translated residues were removed. V3J clonotypes were defined by identical inferred V gene, J gene, and CDR3 amino acid sequence. Percentage overlap between repertoires was calculated by dividing the number of shared unique clonotypes by the size of the smaller repertoire. Repertoire richness was assessed with RTK rarefaction, the Chao1 estimator, and Recon v2.1 estimates of unobserved clonotypes. Not all clones reach the TCRdb copy of this immuneACCESS table, which keeps in-frame sequences only. Checked studies attribute under half of the gap to unresolved V genes and leave the rest unexplained. From that table come the V and J calls and clone size; the DNA was used to work out D and trimming. Counted in this sample were fewer than 600,000 clones; roughly 80% of them appeared once. The biggest ten clones account for less than 15% of the sample.

The specimen sequenced was PBMCs. The V and J genes are TRBV29-1 and TRBJ1-1, with TRBD1 identical over 9 junction bases. The TCR sequence derives from a woman in her thirties or forties in good health. Some clones in this sample may be carry-over from other donors' samples. This receptor has the CDR3 CSGWTGVMAFF. Read as DNA, the sequence is TGCAGCGGGTGGACAGGGGTTATGGCTTTCTTT.